These 13 T cell receptor beta chains originate from one sample sequenced in a study of CD8 T cells in ankylosing spondylitis. In TCRdb, the 5' RACE reads were re-called with MiXCR into one record per CDR3 protein. The table shows 150,000 to 200,000 distinct CDR3 sequences, with about 20% occurring only once. Sequenced material: blood, either unsorted or a sorted T cell fraction (not recorded which). The origin of the receptors is a male donor aged 10-29 years with ankylosing spondylitis or in good health (not recorded which).

In this sample, this clonotype turned up many times. V usage is TRBV20-1 and J usage is TRBJ1-1; D uncertain. The CDR3 is 12 amino acids. Trimming shortened V by 1 base and J by 2 bases, and 5 bases separated the two germline ends. Germline V gene data show CDR1 as DFQATT and CDR2 as SNEGSKA (reference sequence). The DNA for the CDR3 is TGCAGTGCTAGAGGAGGAAACACTGAAGCTTTCTTT. It codes for CSARGGNTEAFF.

The chain is built from TRBV7-2 and TRBJ1-5; 7 bases align to TRBD1. Trimming at V came to 2 bases and at J to 0 bases, leaving 4 bases not matched to a gene. CDR3 length: 16 residues. Germline loops: CDR1 SGHTA, CDR2 FQGNSA. CDR3 sequence reads: CASSLTGEYSNQPQHF. For the CDR3, the DNA is TGTGCCAGCAGCTTAACAGGGGAATATAGCAATCAGCCCCAGCATTTT. Together with reference TRBV7-2 and TRBJ1-5, the CDR3 gives the full variable domain: GAGVSQSPSNKVTEKGKDVELRCDPISGHTALYWYRQSLGQGLEFLIYFQGNSAPDKSGLPSDRFSAERTGGSVSTLTIQRTQQEDSAVYLCASSLTGEYSNQPQHFGDGTRLSIL.

The sample holds many counts of this clonotype. The DNA of the CDR3 is TGCGCCAGCAATTTCAGGGGAAGCACAGATACGCAGTATTTT. Protein: CASNFRGSTDTQYF. The chain joins TRBV5-1 to TRBJ2-3, with D possibly being TRBD1 (6 bases). Trimming removed 6 bases at V and 0 bases at J, with 11 bases between. The germline gives CDR1 SGHRS, CDR2 YFSETQ. The CDR3 is 14 residues long. Full variable domain (remainder filled in from reference TRBV5-1 and TRBJ2-3): KAGVTQTPRYLIKTRGQQVTLSCSPISGHRSVSWYQQTPGQGLQFLFEYFSETQRNKGNFPGRFSGRQFSNSRSEMNVSTLELGDSALYLCASNFRGSTDTQYFGPGTRLTVL.

The table lists this clonotype with many counts. As DNA, the CDR3 is TGCGCCAGCAGGGCTACAGATACGCAGTATTTT. Its protein is CASRATDTQYF. V usage is TRBV5-1 and J usage is TRBJ2-3; D not certain. V shed 5 bases and J shed 3 bases, with 4 bases lying between them. CDR3 size: 11 residues. Germline CDR1 reads SGHRS; CDR2 reads YFSETQ.

The J gene is TRBJ1-1, the V gene TRBV29-1; tentative D call: TRBD1 (5 bases). This CDR3 region has 10 residues. V was cut by 7 bases and J by 8 bases, with 11 bases left in between. Per the germline V gene, CDR1 is SQVTM and CDR2 is ANQGSEA. This chain's CDR3 is CSASRGEAFF. CDR3 nucleotides: TGCAGCGCTTCGAGGGGAGAAGCTTTCTTT.

The chain employs TRBV20-1 and TRBJ2-7, with D uncertain. CDR1 and CDR2 from the germline V gene are DFQATT and SNEGSKA (reference sequence). The CDR3 has 15 amino acids. Trimming shortened V by 0 bases and J by 0 bases, and 12 bases separated the two germline ends. The CDR3 here is CSARDVLTLSYEQYF. The CDR3 bases are TGCAGTGCTAGAGATGTGTTGACACTCTCCTACGAGCAGTACTTC.

This clonotype was observed at least ten times. The chain couples TRBV5-1 to TRBJ1-1, with D perhaps TRBD1 (5 bases). Between the trimmed V and J ends, which lost 4 bases and 4 bases, there was a span of 14 bases. CDR3 size: 14 residues. The germline V gene has CDR1 SGHRS and CDR2 YFSETQ. In DNA, the CDR3 is TGCGCCAGCAGCCCCGGCTCCGGGGCCACTGAAGCTTTCTTT. This gives the protein CASSPGSGATEAFF.

This clonotype was seen ten or more times. The J gene is TRBJ2-1, the V gene TRBV11-3; 8 bases map to TRBD2. Per the germline V gene, CDR1 is SGHNT and CDR2 is YENEEA. With V trimmed by 2 bases and J by 7 bases, 7 bases remained unmatched. The CDR3 contains 15 residues. CDR3 nucleotide sequence: TGTGCCAGCAGCTTACTAGCGGGTCAGGATAATGAGCAGTTCTTC. Encoded protein: CASSLLAGQDNEQFF.

The table lists this clonotype with a few counts. Sequence at one end of the junction differs from germline and may be a read error. This rearrangement joins TRBV28 to TRBJ1-2; the match to TRBD1 covers 8 bases. This CDR3 spans 16 amino acids. Germline CDR1 reads MDHEN; CDR2 reads SYDVKM. CDR3 region: CASSSIGTGVKGGYPF. The CDR3 DNA reads as TGTGCCAGCAGTTCAATCGGGACAGGCGTCAAGGGTGGCTACCCCTTC.

This clonotype has ten or more counts. The chain employs TRBV19 and TRBJ2-5; D not certain. Trimming stripped 1 base from V and 4 bases from J, with 4 bases between. Germline lookup yields CDR1 LNHDA and CDR2 SQIVND (reference sequence). The CDR3 has 12 residues. CDR3 residues: CASSIGRETQYF. The CDR3 DNA reads as TGTGCCAGTAGTATAGGCCGAGAGACCCAGTACTTC. Full variable domain (remainder filled in from reference TRBV19 and TRBJ2-5): DGGITQSPKYLFRKEGQNVTLSCEQNLNHDAMYWYRQDPGQGLRLIYYSQIVNDFQKGDIAEGYSVSREKKESFPLTVTSAQKNPTAFYLCASSIGRETQYFGPGTRLLVL.

There are many counts of this clonotype. The chain uses TRBV5-5 and TRBJ2-1; D is ambiguous. Germline CDR1 SGHKS, CDR2 YYEKEE (reference sequence). This CDR3 is 14 amino acids long. V was pared by 6 bases and J by 3 bases, with 13 bases between. CDR3 protein: CASTSEVGYNEQFF. CDR3 DNA: TGTGCCAGCACCTCGGAAGTGGGCTACAATGAGCAGTTCTTC.

This clonotype appeared a few times. The chain carries TRBV29-1 and TRBJ2-1; TRBD2 agrees at 12 bases. Germline lookup yields CDR1 SQVTM and CDR2 ANQGSEA. The CDR3 covers 20 residues. J was trimmed by 0 bases and V by 2 bases; bases with no gene match: 14. CDR3 DNA: TGCAGCGTTGAACCCTGGGGCCGACTAGCGGGAGCTCCCTCCTACAATGAGCAGTTCTTC. Protein sequence: CSVEPWGRLAGAPSYNEQFF.

This clonotype has a count of ten or more. The chain combines TRBV5-1 with TRBJ2-1, with D unclear. The germline CDR1 and CDR2 sequences are SGHRS and YFSETQ. V was pared by 4 bases and J by 0 bases, with 11 bases between. The CDR3 contains 15 residues. CDR3 coding DNA: TGCGCCAGCAGCCTACTACAGAGCTCCTACAATGAGCAGTTCTTC. Its protein product is CASSLLQSSYNEQFF.